The sequence of this T cell receptor (beta chain) was determined in a study of blood T cell repertoires in COVID-19. TCRdb keeps only in-frame clones here, not all; method: immunoSEQ multiplex PCR. The data show about 370,000 clones, 80% to 90% seen once. The CDR3 is 18 amino acids. Germline V gives CDR1 MGHDK, CDR2 SYGVNS. Trimming cost V 3 bases and J 0 bases; bases outside gene matches: 11. This clone was observed once. The sample was PBMCs or T cells enriched from blood (not recorded which). This chain connects TRBV25-1 to TRBJ2-7; 10 positions agree with TRBD2. This TCR was recovered from a young man who had recovered from COVID-19. The chain's CDR3 is CASSDSVAGGLSSYEQYF. In nucleotides, the CDR3 is TGTGCCAGCAGTGATAGTGTAGCGGGAGGCCTAAGCTCCTACGAGCAGTACTTC.